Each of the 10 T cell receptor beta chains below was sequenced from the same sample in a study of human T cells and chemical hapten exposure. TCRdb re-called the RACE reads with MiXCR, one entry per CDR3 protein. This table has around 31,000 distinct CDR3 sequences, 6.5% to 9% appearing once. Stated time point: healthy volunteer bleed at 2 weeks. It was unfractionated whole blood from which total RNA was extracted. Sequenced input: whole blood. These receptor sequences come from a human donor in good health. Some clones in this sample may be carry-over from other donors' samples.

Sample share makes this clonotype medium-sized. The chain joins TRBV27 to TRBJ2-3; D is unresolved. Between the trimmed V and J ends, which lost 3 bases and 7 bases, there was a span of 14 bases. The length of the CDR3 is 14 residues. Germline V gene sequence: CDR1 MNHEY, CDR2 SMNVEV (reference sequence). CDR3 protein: CASSFGALGYTQYF. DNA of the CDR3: TGTGCCAGCAGTTTTGGAGCTTTGGGATATACGCAGTATTTT.

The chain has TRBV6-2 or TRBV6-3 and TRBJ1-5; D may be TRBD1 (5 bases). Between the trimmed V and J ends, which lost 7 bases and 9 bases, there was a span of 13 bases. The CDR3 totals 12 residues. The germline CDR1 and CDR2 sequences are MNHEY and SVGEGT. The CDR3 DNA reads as TGTGCCAGCACCGACAGCTTTAGGCCCCAGCATTTT. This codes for CASTDSFRPQHF.

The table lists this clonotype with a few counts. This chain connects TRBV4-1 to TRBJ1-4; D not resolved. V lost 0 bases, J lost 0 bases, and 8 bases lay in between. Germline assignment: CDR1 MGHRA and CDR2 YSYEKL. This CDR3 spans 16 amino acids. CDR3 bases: TGCGCCAGCAGCCAAGATAAGGTGGCAACTAATGAAAAACTGTTTTTT. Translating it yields CASSQDKVATNEKLFF.

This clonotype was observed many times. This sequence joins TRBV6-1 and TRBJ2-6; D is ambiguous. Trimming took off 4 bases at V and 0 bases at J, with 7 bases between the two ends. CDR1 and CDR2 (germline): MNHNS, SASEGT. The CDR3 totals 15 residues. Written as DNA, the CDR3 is TGTGCCAGCAGTGCCGTTAGCTCTGGGGCCAACGTCCTGACTTTC. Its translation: CASSAVSSGANVLTF.

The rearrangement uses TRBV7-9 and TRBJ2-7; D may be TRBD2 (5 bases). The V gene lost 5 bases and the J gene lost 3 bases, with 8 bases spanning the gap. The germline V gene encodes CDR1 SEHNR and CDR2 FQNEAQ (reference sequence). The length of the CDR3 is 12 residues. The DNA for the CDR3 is TGTGCCAGCAGCGACTACTACTACGAGCAGTACTTC. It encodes CASSDYYYEQYF. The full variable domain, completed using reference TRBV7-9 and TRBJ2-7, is DTGVSQNPRHKITKRGQNVTFRCDPISEHNRLYWYRQTLGQGPEFLTYFQNEAQLEKSRLLSDRFSAERPKGSFSTLEIQRTEQGDSAMYLCASSDYYYEQYFGPGTRLTVT.

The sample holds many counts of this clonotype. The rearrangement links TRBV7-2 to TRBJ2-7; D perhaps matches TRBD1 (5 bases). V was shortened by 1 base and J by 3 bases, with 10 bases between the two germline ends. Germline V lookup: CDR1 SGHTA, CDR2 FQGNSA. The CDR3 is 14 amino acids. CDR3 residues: CASSLGQLVYEQYF. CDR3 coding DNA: TGTGCCAGCAGCTTAGGACAGTTAGTCTACGAGCAGTACTTC.

The CDR3 is CASSQTADPYNEQFF. CDR3 sequence (DNA): TGTGCCAGCAGCCAAACGGCCGACCCGTACAATGAGCAGTTCTTC. The V call is TRBV3-1, the J call TRBJ2-1, with D uncertain. Trimming removed 2 bases from V and 4 bases from J, with 12 bases in between. The CDR3 length is 15 residues. CDR1 is LGHDT and CDR2 is YNNKEL in the germline V gene (reference sequence).

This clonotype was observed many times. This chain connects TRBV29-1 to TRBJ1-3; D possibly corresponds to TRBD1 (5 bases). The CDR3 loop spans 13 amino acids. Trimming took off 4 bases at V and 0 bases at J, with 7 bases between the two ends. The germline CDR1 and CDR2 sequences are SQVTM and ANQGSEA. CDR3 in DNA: TGCAGCGTTGGGGGCGGCTCTGGAAACACCATATATTTT. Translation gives CSVGGGSGNTIYF.

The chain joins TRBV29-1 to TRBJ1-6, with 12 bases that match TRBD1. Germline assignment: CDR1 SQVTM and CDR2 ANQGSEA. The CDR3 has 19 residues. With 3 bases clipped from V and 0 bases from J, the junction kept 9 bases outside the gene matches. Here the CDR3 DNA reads TGCAGCGTTGAGGGAGGGGACAGGGGGCTGGCCTCCTATAATTCACCCCTCCACTTT. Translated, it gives CSVEGGDRGLASYNSPLHF.

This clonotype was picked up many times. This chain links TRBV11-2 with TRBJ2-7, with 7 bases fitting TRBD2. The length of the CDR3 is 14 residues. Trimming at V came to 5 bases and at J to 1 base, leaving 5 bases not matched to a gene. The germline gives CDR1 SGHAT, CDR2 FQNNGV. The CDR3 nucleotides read TGTGCCAGCAGCCGGGACTACGATTCCTACGAGCAGTACTTC. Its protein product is CASSRDYDSYEQYF.